Following are 12 T cell receptor beta chains from one sample sequenced in a study of T cell responses to AZD1222 COVID-19 vaccine. The table came from immunoSEQ multiplex PCR; TCRdb's copy has only in-frame clones and leaves some out. The data show some 170,000 clones, 70% to 90% seen once. Sequenced material: peripheral blood, taken on day 0 of AZD1222 vaccination. The receptors shown here come from an adult in good health.

V and J are TRBV6-5 and TRBJ1-5, with a tentative D call TRBD1 (6 bases). In germline, CDR1 is MNHEY, CDR2 SVGAGI. The CDR3 consists of 16 residues. V lost 0 bases to trimming and J lost 5 bases, with 14 bases between them. The CDR3 protein is CASSYSKTGADQPQHF. CDR3 DNA sequence: TGTGCCAGCAGTTACTCGAAAACGGGGGCGGATCAGCCCCAGCATTTT.

This clone was seen a few times. The rearrangement links TRBV11-2 to TRBJ2-7, with D possibly matching TRBD1 (7 bases). CDR1 is SGHAT, CDR2 FQNNGV, per germline. There are 14 residues in the CDR3. V lost 5 bases and J lost 2, with 13 bases in between. DNA of the CDR3: TGTGCCAGCAGCCGGGGGACAGTCCCCTACGAGCAGTACTTC. Residues: CASSRGTVPYEQYF.

The rearrangement links TRBV20-1 to TRBJ2-3, with D tentatively TRBD2 (6 bases). Trimming shortened V by 3 bases and J by 2 bases, and 12 bases separated the two germline ends. The germline CDR1 and CDR2 sequences are DFQATT and SNEGSKA (reference sequence). The CDR3 has 14 amino acids. DNA of the CDR3: TGCAGTGCTAGTAGACTAGGAGCCACAGATACGCAGTATTTT. It encodes CSASRLGATDTQYF.

This clone has only a few counts. The rearrangement joins TRBV7-2 to TRBJ2-2, with D uncertain. Deletions cut 1 base from V and 7 bases from J, with 7 bases between. Germline values: CDR1 SGHTA, CDR2 FQGNSA. The CDR3 is made up of 13 amino acids. The CDR3 sequence: CASSLVGNGELFF. The CDR3 DNA reads TGTGCCAGCAGCTTAGTGGGTAACGGGGAGCTGTTTTTT.

The V gene is TRBV6-2 or TRBV6-3, the J gene TRBJ1-6; maybe TRBD1 (6 bases). In germline, CDR1 is MNHEY, CDR2 SVGEGT. This CDR3 has 17 amino acids. The V and J ends lost 6 bases and 5 bases respectively, with 20 bases between them. The CDR3 region is CASSSGQTKPDNSPLHF. DNA of the CDR3: TGTGCCAGCAGCTCCGGACAGACCAAACCCGATAATTCACCCCTCCACTTT.

The chain links TRBV19 to TRBJ1-1; the D is unclear. The CDR3 consists of 13 residues. CDR1 and CDR2 from the germline V gene are LNHDA and SQIVND (reference sequence). The germline V and J ends were trimmed by 6 bases and 3 bases, with 11 bases remaining between them. The CDR3 sequence is CASSTQRDTEAFF. The CDR3, as DNA: TGTGCCAGTAGCACCCAAAGGGACACTGAAGCTTTCTTT.

The chain is built from TRBV27 and TRBJ2-1; 9 bases fit TRBD2. CDR1 MNHEY and CDR2 SMNVEV come from the germline V gene (reference sequence). V lost 5 bases, J lost 3 bases, and 2 bases stayed unmatched. This CDR3 region has 14 residues. CDR3 coding DNA: TGTGCCAGCAGTCCTAGCGGGAACTACAATGAGCAGTTCTTC. Its translation: CASSPSGNYNEQFF.

This clone showed up just once. The chain is built from TRBV14 and TRBJ1-1, with D unresolved. Germline loops: CDR1 SGHDN, CDR2 FVKESK. V was cut by 1 base and J by 5 bases, with 11 bases left in between. The CDR3 is 14 residues long. DNA for the CDR3: TGTGCCAGCAGCCAAGGACAAGGTGGGACTGAAGCTTTCTTT. The encoded protein is CASSQGQGGTEAFF.

The CDR3 loop is CASSSPRDRGHAGSYNEQFF. The CDR3 DNA reads TGCGCCAGCAGCTCCCCCCGGGACAGGGGACACGCTGGATCCTACAATGAGCAGTTCTTC. V is TRBV5-1 and J is TRBJ2-1, with 10 positions matching TRBD1. This CDR3 spans 20 amino acids. Germline values: CDR1 SGHRS, CDR2 YFSETQ. Losses at the gene ends were 3 bases for V and 1 base for J; bases not matched to a gene: 16.

The chain employs TRBV18 and TRBJ1-3; weak D call: TRBD1 (5 bases). Germline V lookup: CDR1 KGHSH, CDR2 LQKENI. The CDR3 totals 15 residues. Trimming stripped 6 bases from V and 4 bases from J, with 16 bases between. The CDR3 loop is CASSYGAGKGNTIYF. CDR3 DNA: TGTGCCAGCTCCTATGGTGCAGGGAAAGGAAACACCATATATTTT.

A single count supports this clone. This chain joins TRBV5-5 and TRBJ1-4, with D possibly matching TRBD1 (5 bases). The CDR3 has 17 amino acids. Trimming took off 4 bases at V and 0 bases at J, with 16 bases between the two ends. CDR1 is SGHKS and CDR2 is YYEKEE in the germline V gene (reference sequence). The CDR3 loop is CASSGVTGVATNEKLFF. CDR3 bases: TGTGCCAGCAGCGGGGTGACGGGGGTCGCAACTAATGAAAAACTGTTTTTT.

This chain connects TRBV9 to TRBJ2-1, with TRBD1 matching over 8 bases. Germline CDR1 reads SGDLS; CDR2 reads YYNGEE. CDR3 size: 16 residues. V shed 4 bases and J 6 bases; nucleotides not matched to a gene: 12. The CDR3 is CASSPTGQGGFNEQFF. CDR3 nucleotide sequence: TGTGCCAGCAGCCCGACCGGACAGGGAGGCTTCAATGAGCAGTTCTTC.